The 15 T cell receptor beta chains below were found in one sample sequenced in a study of blood T cell repertoires in COVID-19. The method was immunoSEQ multiplex PCR; TCRdb's version includes in-frame clones alone and lacks a portion of them. In the table there are about 350,000 clones, about 90% of which are singletons. Material for sequencing was PBMCs or T cells enriched from blood (not recorded which). The receptors come from a woman under 40 who had recovered from COVID-19.

This clone has just a few counts. The chain combines TRBV18 with TRBJ2-7, with TRBD2 as a possible D gene (5 bases). Germline-derived CDR1 and CDR2 are KGHSH and LQKENI. V was pared by 3 bases and J by 2 bases, with 8 bases between. The CDR3 covers 13 residues. The CDR3 spells CASSPGIAYEQYF. The CDR3 bases are TGTGCCAGCTCACCCGGGATCGCCTACGAGCAGTACTTC.

V gene TRBV5-8 combines with J gene TRBJ1-4; possibly TRBD1 for D (5 bases). With 2 bases removed from V and 4 bases from J, the gap between germline ends came to 9 bases. Germline V gives CDR1 SGHTS, CDR2 YDEGEE. The CDR3 totals 14 residues. CDR3 DNA: TGTGCCAGCAGCTTAGCAGGGATTAATGAAAAACTGTTTTTT. Its translation: CASSLAGINEKLFF.

The chain joins TRBV4-1 to TRBJ2-2; D perhaps matches TRBD1 (5 bases). V lost 1 base and J lost 1, with 10 bases in between. The germline CDR1 and CDR2 sequences are MGHRA and YSYEKL. CDR3 size: 16 residues. CDR3 loop: CASSQGIQGNTGELFF. CDR3 nucleotides: TGCGCCAGCAGCCAAGGAATTCAGGGGAACACCGGGGAGCTGTTTTTT.

J is TRBJ2-5 and V is TRBV24-1, with 8 bases matching TRBD2. The germline gives CDR1 KGHDR, CDR2 SFDVKD. Germline trimming cut 2 bases from V and 5 bases from J; bases unmatched to any gene: 6. There are 15 residues in the CDR3. The CDR3 spells CATSDYSGGPETQYF. DNA of the CDR3: TGTGCCACCAGTGATTACTCGGGGGGGCCGGAGACCCAGTACTTC.

J is TRBJ1-4 and V is TRBV5-1, with D unresolved. Per germline, CDR1 SGHRS and CDR2 YFSETQ. Trimming removed 0 bases from V and 5 bases from J, with 11 bases in between. The CDR3 spans 15 residues. This CDR3 is CASSLVEGRNEKLFF. In nucleotides, the CDR3 is TGCGCCAGCAGCTTGGTAGAAGGGAGGAATGAAAAACTGTTTTTT.

This clone was seen once. J is TRBJ2-3 and V is TRBV28, with D tentatively TRBD2 (6 bases). Trimming pared 5 bases from V and 0 bases from J, leaving 12 bases between. From germline, CDR1 is MDHEN and CDR2 SYDVKM. The CDR3 is made up of 15 amino acids. CDR3 nucleotides: TGTGCCAGCAGTCTACCGGCGGGAAGCACAGATACGCAGTATTTT. Its translation: CASSLPAGSTDTQYF.

The CDR3, as DNA: TGTGCCAGCAGTGAATTGGGTAACAGAGTTGCCTATAATTCACCCCTCCACTTT. Translated: CASSELGNRVAYNSPLHF. This chain links TRBV6-1 with TRBJ1-6, with unresolved D. The CDR3 has 18 amino acids. Germline assignment: CDR1 MNHNS and CDR2 SASEGT. Deletions cut 2 bases from V and 2 bases from J, with 16 bases between.

J is TRBJ1-3 and V is TRBV6-5; TRBD1 agrees at 11 bases. Germline values: CDR1 MNHEY, CDR2 SVGAGI. The V and J ends lost 6 bases and 4 bases, in that order; junction bases with no gene match: 2. The length of the CDR3 is 14 residues. Written as DNA, the CDR3 is TGTGCCAGCAGACGGGACAGGGGGGGAAACACCATATATTTT. Its protein is CASRRDRGGNTIYF.

The CDR3 reads CASNNRQGPRGYTF. The CDR3 bases are TGTGCCAGCAACAACCGACAGGGGCCCCGGGGCTACACCTTC. This chain joins TRBV5-4 and TRBJ1-2; TRBD1 matches 8 bases. Germline V gene lookup returns CDR1 SGHNT and CDR2 YYREEE (reference sequence). The CDR3 contains 14 residues. Trimming at V came to 6 bases and at J to 8 bases, leaving 12 bases not matched to a gene.

This sequence joins TRBV5-1 and TRBJ1-1; 7 bases match TRBD1. The CDR3 extends over 16 amino acids. CDR1 SGHRS and CDR2 YFSETQ come from the germline V gene. V lost 0 bases, J lost 2 bases, and 7 bases stayed unmatched. CDR3 loop: CASSLARGWRNTEAFF. CDR3 in DNA: TGCGCCAGCAGCTTGGCCAGGGGGTGGCGCAACACTGAAGCTTTCTTT.

The chain combines TRBV5-4 with TRBJ1-2, with D maybe TRBD1 (5 bases). Germline-derived CDR1 and CDR2 are SGHNT and YYREEE (reference sequence). The CDR3 loop spans 15 amino acids. The germline V and J ends were trimmed by 4 bases and 3 bases, with 16 bases remaining between them. This CDR3 is CASSPIGDKDYGYTF. The CDR3 DNA is TGTGCCAGCAGCCCTATAGGGGATAAGGACTATGGCTACACCTTC.

The gene calls are TRBV18 and TRBJ2-7; D is perhaps TRBD1 (5 bases). The V end lost 3 bases, the J end lost 0 bases, and 12 bases lay between the germline ends. From germline, CDR1 is KGHSH and CDR2 LQKENI. The CDR3 runs 15 residues. The CDR3 loop reads CASSPREVSSYEQYF. CDR3 nucleotide sequence: TGTGCCAGCTCACCCAGGGAAGTAAGCTCCTACGAGCAGTACTTC.

This chain uses TRBV6-5 with TRBJ2-4; D possibly corresponds to TRBD1 (5 bases). Germline V gene data show CDR1 as MNHEY and CDR2 as SVGAGI. The CDR3 runs to 16 residues. V lost 4 bases and J lost 1, with 14 bases in between. The CDR3 protein is CASSSGIVGAKNIQYF. The CDR3, as DNA: TGTGCCAGCAGTTCAGGGATTGTAGGGGCCAAAAACATTCAGTACTTC.

This clone has a single count. The rearrangement uses TRBV10-3 and TRBJ2-3; 8 positions agree with TRBD2. This CDR3 comprises 14 residues. With 10 bases clipped from V and 2 bases from J, the junction kept 8 bases outside the gene matches. CDR1 and CDR2 from the germline V gene are ENHRY and SYGVKD. The CDR3 here is CATKRGRDTDTQYF. Here the CDR3 DNA reads TGTGCCACCAAGCGGGGGCGGGACACAGATACGCAGTATTTT.

The chain has TRBV19 and TRBJ1-5, with TRBD1 identical over 10 bases. Losses at the gene ends were 5 bases for V and 2 bases for J; bases not matched to a gene: 3. This CDR3 region has 15 residues. CDR1 is LNHDA, CDR2 SQIVND, per germline (reference sequence). The CDR3 bases are TGTGCCAGTAGTTCCGGGACAGGGGGCAATCAGCCCCAGCATTTT. This codes for CASSSGTGGNQPQHF. The variable domain in full, with the rest retrieved from reference TRBV19 and TRBJ1-5, is DGGITQSPKYLFRKEGQNVTLSCEQNLNHDAMYWYRQDPGQGLRLIYYSQIVNDFQKGDIAEGYSVSREKKESFPLTVTSAQKNPTAFYLCASSSGTGGNQPQHFGDGTRLSIL.